Listed below are T cell receptor beta chains from one sample, sequenced in a study of T cell responses to AZD1222 COVID-19 vaccine. Clones were read by immunoSEQ multiplex PCR, and TCRdb kept only the in-frame ones, dropping some. Found here are under 150,000 clones, roughly nine tenths of them singletons; the top ten hold over 8.5%. Sample: peripheral blood, taken 28 days after the second AZD1222 dose. The origin of the receptors is an adult who received the AZD1222 COVID-19 vaccine. Each CDR3 is given with its conserved first and last residue. The order of the fields is V gene, CDR3 length, clone size, D gene, J gene, CDR3 protein, CDR3 DNA. D genes are given only for firm matches. Rows give clone size only sometimes, using once, few, many, or a class for an expanded clone.

v_call: TRBV5-6
cdr3_length: 11
clone_size: NA
d_call: NA
j_call: TRBJ2-5
cdr3_aa: CASSMGETQYF
cdr3_nt: TGTGCCAGCAGCATGGGGGAGACCCAGTACTTC

v_call: TRBV19
cdr3_length: 13
clone_size: NA
d_call: NA
j_call: TRBJ1-1
cdr3_aa: CASIGALNTEAFF
cdr3_nt: TGTGCCAGTATCGGCGCTTTGAACACTGAAGCTTTCTTT

v_call: TRBV14
cdr3_length: 14
clone_size: NA
d_call: NA
j_call: TRBJ1-2
cdr3_aa: CASSQVYGVAGYTF
cdr3_nt: TGTGCCAGCAGCCAAGTCTACGGGGTTGCGGGCTACACCTTC

v_call: TRBV4-2
cdr3_length: 13
clone_size: NA
d_call: NA
j_call: TRBJ2-3
cdr3_aa: CASSSVSTDTQYF
cdr3_nt: TGTGCCAGCAGCAGCGTTAGCACAGATACGCAGTATTTT

v_call: TRBV4-2
cdr3_length: 16
clone_size: once
d_call: TRBD2
j_call: TRBJ2-1
cdr3_aa: CASSQAGTSGANEQFF
cdr3_nt: TGTGCCAGCAGCCAAGCGGGGACTAGCGGGGCCAATGAGCAGTTCTTC

v_call: TRBV6-5
cdr3_length: 14
clone_size: NA
d_call: NA
j_call: TRBJ2-2
cdr3_aa: CASRPQGNTGELFF
cdr3_nt: TGTGCCAGCAGACCCCAGGGGAACACCGGGGAGCTGTTTTTT

v_call: TRBV7-6
cdr3_length: 19
clone_size: once
d_call: NA
j_call: TRBJ2-5
cdr3_aa: CASSTPGESGGVGPETQYF
cdr3_nt: TGTGCCAGCAGCACCCCGGGGGAAAGCGGAGGGGTCGGTCCAGAGACCCAGTACTTC

v_call: TRBV20-1
cdr3_length: 14
clone_size: NA
d_call: NA
j_call: TRBJ1-4
cdr3_aa: CSASHPGTNEKLFF
cdr3_nt: TGCAGTGCTAGTCATCCAGGGACTAATGAAAAACTGTTTTTT

v_call: TRBV18
cdr3_length: 14
clone_size: NA
d_call: NA
j_call: TRBJ1-5
cdr3_aa: CASSPQPSNQPQHF
cdr3_nt: TGTGCCAGCTCACCTCAGCCGAGCAATCAGCCCCAGCATTTT

v_call: TRBV5-6
cdr3_length: 14
clone_size: NA
d_call: TRBD1
j_call: TRBJ1-2
cdr3_aa: CASSSLWTGKGYTF
cdr3_nt: TGTGCCAGCAGCTCACTTTGGACAGGGAAGGGCTACACCTTC

v_call: TRBV4-1
cdr3_length: 13
clone_size: NA
d_call: NA
j_call: TRBJ1-1
cdr3_aa: CASSQTRSTEAFF
cdr3_nt: TGCGCCAGCAGCCAAACAAGGAGCACTGAAGCTTTCTTT

v_call: TRBV12-5
cdr3_length: 13
clone_size: NA
d_call: NA
j_call: TRBJ2-7
cdr3_aa: CASGLSAMGEQYF
cdr3_nt: TGTGCTAGTGGTTTGTCAGCGATGGGGGAGCAGTACTTC

v_call: TRBV29-1
cdr3_length: 11
clone_size: NA
d_call: NA
j_call: TRBJ1-2
cdr3_aa: CSVPTVSGYTF
cdr3_nt: TGCAGCGTGCCGACAGTTTCTGGCTACACCTTC

v_call: TRBV6-4
cdr3_length: 15
clone_size: NA
d_call: NA
j_call: TRBJ2-2
cdr3_aa: CASSEWGQNTGELFF
cdr3_nt: TGTGCCAGCAGTGAGTGGGGGCAGAACACCGGGGAGCTGTTTTTT

v_call: TRBV6-6
cdr3_length: 15
clone_size: once
d_call: TRBD2
j_call: TRBJ2-5
cdr3_aa: CASSSGLAVQETQYF
cdr3_nt: TGTGCCAGCAGTTCGGGACTAGCGGTCCAAGAGACCCAGTACTTC

v_call: TRBV19
cdr3_length: 15
clone_size: NA
d_call: NA
j_call: TRBJ1-5
cdr3_aa: CASSIERLTNQPQHF
cdr3_nt: TGTGCCAGTAGTATAGAGAGACTGACTAATCAGCCCCAGCATTTT